The rows below give T cell receptor beta chains drawn from one sample of a study of CD8 T cells in ankylosing spondylitis. TCRdb independently ran MiXCR on the 5' RACE reads; one entry per CDR3 protein. The sample records a few hundred thousand distinct CDR3 sequences, about 20% being singletons. Sample: blood, either unsorted or a sorted T cell fraction (not recorded which). These receptors came from a male donor with ankylosing spondylitis or in good health (not recorded which). Each CDR3 is given with its conserved first and last residue. Each record gives: J gene, V gene, clone size, D gene, CDR3 DNA, CDR3 protein. A D gene is named only where the DNA matches it firmly. Not all rows give a size; the values are once, few, many and, for expanded clones, a class.

j_call: TRBJ2-7; v_call: TRBV5-1; clone_size: NA; d_call: TRBD1; cdr3_nt: TGCGCCAGCAGGTGGGGACAGAGTTACGAGCAGTACTTC; cdr3_aa: CASRWGQSYEQYF
j_call: TRBJ2-7; v_call: TRBV29-1; clone_size: NA; d_call: TRBD2; cdr3_nt: TGCAGCGTTGAAGGGGGGACTAGCCGGCGGGGGTACGAGCAGTACTTC; cdr3_aa: CSVEGGTSRRGYEQYF
j_call: TRBJ2-1; v_call: TRBV20-1; clone_size: many; d_call: NA; cdr3_nt: TGCAGTGCTATGCCCGTCTCTCAGGGAGAATCGAATGAGCAGTTCTTC; cdr3_aa: CSAMPVSQGESNEQFF
j_call: TRBJ1-5; v_call: TRBV19; clone_size: many; d_call: NA; cdr3_nt: TGTGCCAGTAGTGCCCGACACCAGGTTTCCGAGCCCCAGCATTTT; cdr3_aa: CASSARHQVSEPQHF
j_call: TRBJ2-5; v_call: TRBV27; clone_size: NA; d_call: NA; cdr3_nt: TGTGCCAGCAGTTTATCCCCGTACCAAGAGACCCAGTACTTC; cdr3_aa: CASSLSPYQETQYF
j_call: TRBJ2-7; v_call: TRBV4-1; clone_size: few; d_call: NA; cdr3_nt: TGCGCCAGCAGCCCAGTAGGGACTTCCTACGAGCAGTACTTC; cdr3_aa: CASSPVGTSYEQYF
j_call: TRBJ1-1; v_call: TRBV27; clone_size: NA; d_call: NA; cdr3_nt: TGTGCCAGCAGTTTATTCCCCGTGGAGGGCGGGACTGAAGCTTTCTTT; cdr3_aa: CASSLFPVEGGTEAFF
j_call: TRBJ2-7; v_call: TRBV5-1; clone_size: few; d_call: TRBD1; cdr3_nt: TGCGCCAGCAGCTTGCAGGACAGGGCTGGGGAGCAGTACTTC; cdr3_aa: CASSLQDRAGEQYF
j_call: TRBJ2-7; v_call: TRBV7-9; clone_size: NA; d_call: NA; cdr3_nt: TGTGCCAGCAGCCCTCCGCCCGGAACCTACGAGCAGTACTTC; cdr3_aa: CASSPPPGTYEQYF
j_call: TRBJ2-1; v_call: TRBV4-3; clone_size: few; d_call: NA; cdr3_nt: TGCGCCAGCAGCCAAGATTGGACTAGGGGGGATGAGCAGTTCTTC; cdr3_aa: CASSQDWTRGDEQFF
j_call: TRBJ1-5; v_call: TRBV19; clone_size: many; d_call: TRBD1; cdr3_nt: TGTGCCAGCAGATCCGGGACAGGGGTCCATCAGCCCCAGCATTTT; cdr3_aa: CASRSGTGVHQPQHF
j_call: TRBJ2-1; v_call: TRBV20-1; clone_size: NA; d_call: TRBD2; cdr3_nt: TGCAGTGCGAGCGAGGCGGCGGGAGACTTAGGCGAGCAGTTCTTC; cdr3_aa: CSASEAAGDLGEQFF
j_call: TRBJ2-2; v_call: TRBV20-1; clone_size: NA; d_call: NA; cdr3_nt: TGCAGTGCTAGCGGGAGAGGTACCGGGGAGCTGTTTTTT; cdr3_aa: CSASGRGTGELFF
j_call: TRBJ2-7; v_call: TRBV10-3; clone_size: few; d_call: TRBD1; cdr3_nt: TGTGCCATCAGTGACCCTGACAGGGACCACTACGAGCAGTACTTC; cdr3_aa: CAISDPDRDHYEQYF
j_call: TRBJ1-1; v_call: TRBV6-5; clone_size: NA; d_call: TRBD1; cdr3_nt: TGTGCCAGCAGTTACAGTTTGGGACAGGGGTTTGGTGGGACTGAAGCTTTCTTT; cdr3_aa: CASSYSLGQGFGGTEAFF
j_call: TRBJ2-1; v_call: TRBV20-1; clone_size: NA; d_call: NA; cdr3_nt: TGCAGTGCTAGAGATGTTTTTCGTGCTAGCGCGAATGACAATGAGCAGTTCTTC; cdr3_aa: CSARDVFRASANDNEQFF
j_call: TRBJ2-3; v_call: TRBV20-1; clone_size: many; d_call: TRBD2; cdr3_nt: TGCAGTGCTAGAGGGTTAGCGGGAGATCGGTGGACAGATACGCAGTATTTT; cdr3_aa: CSARGLAGDRWTDTQYF
j_call: TRBJ1-1; v_call: TRBV13; clone_size: NA; d_call: NA; cdr3_nt: TGTGCCAGCAGCCAACCGCAGGGGATAAGACCTGAAGCTTTCTTT; cdr3_aa: CASSQPQGIRPEAFF
j_call: TRBJ2-7; v_call: TRBV2; clone_size: few; d_call: NA; cdr3_nt: TGTGCCAGCAGTGAAGCGCCGGCAGGGGCCTACGAGCAGTACTTC; cdr3_aa: CASSEAPAGAYEQYF
j_call: TRBJ2-1; v_call: TRBV7-2; clone_size: NA; d_call: NA; cdr3_nt: TGTGCCAGCAGCTTATGGGCTAGTGGGCACAATGAGCAGTTCTTC; cdr3_aa: CASSLWASGHNEQFF
j_call: TRBJ2-7; v_call: TRBV12-3/TRBV12-4; clone_size: many; d_call: NA; cdr3_nt: TGTGCCAGCAGTTTAAGTCCCAGGAGGAACTACGAGCAGTACTTC; cdr3_aa: CASSLSPRRNYEQYF
j_call: TRBJ2-1; v_call: TRBV21-1; clone_size: NA; d_call: NA; cdr3_nt: TGTGCCAGCAGCAAAGGGACTAGCGGGAGCCTTAGCTCCTACAATGAGCAGTTCTTC; cdr3_aa: CASSKGTSGSLSSYNEQFF
j_call: TRBJ2-7; v_call: TRBV10-1; clone_size: many; d_call: NA; cdr3_nt: TGCGCCAGCAGTGCGGGAGTGGACTACGAGCAGTACTTC; cdr3_aa: CASSAGVDYEQYF
j_call: TRBJ2-5; v_call: TRBV7-2; clone_size: NA; d_call: NA; cdr3_nt: TGTGCCAGCAGCTTAGCCAGGGGAGGATTGGAGACCCAGTACTTC; cdr3_aa: CASSLARGGLETQYF
j_call: TRBJ1-5; v_call: TRBV27; clone_size: NA; d_call: TRBD1; cdr3_nt: TGTGCCAGCAGTAGGGGGACAGGGCTCAATCAGCCCCAGCATTTT; cdr3_aa: CASSRGTGLNQPQHF
j_call: TRBJ2-7; v_call: TRBV7-9; clone_size: NA; d_call: TRBD1; cdr3_nt: TGTGCCAGCAGCCCGGGACAGTTTGCCTACGAGCAGTACTTC; cdr3_aa: CASSPGQFAYEQYF
j_call: TRBJ2-1; v_call: TRBV20-1; clone_size: few; d_call: NA; cdr3_nt: TGCAGCTTCAGGGGGGGCCCCACGGGCTCCTACAATGAGCAGTTCTTC; cdr3_aa: CSFRGGPTGSYNEQFF